One sample yielded the 11 T cell receptor beta chains listed below, sequenced in a study of blood T cell repertoires in COVID-19. TCRdb's copy holds only in-frame clones and misses some; the assay was immunoSEQ multiplex PCR. The sample has fewer than 350,000 clones, roughly 90% seen once; the top ten hold about 3%. The sequenced material came from PBMCs or T cells enriched from blood (not recorded which). All receptors come from a man aged 35 to 55 who had been exposed to COVID-19.

This rearrangement joins TRBV4-1 to TRBJ2-5, with 8 nucleotides matching TRBD2. V dropped 7 bases and J dropped 4; count of bases not matched to a gene: 11. From germline, CDR1 is MGHRA and CDR2 YSYEKL. The CDR3 has 15 residues. This CDR3 is CASTLTSGQIETQYF. CDR3 in DNA: TGCGCCAGCACCCTAACTAGCGGCCAAATAGAGACCCAGTACTTC.

The chain joins TRBV24-1 to TRBJ1-1; no clear D. This CDR3 is 13 amino acids long. Germline values: CDR1 KGHDR, CDR2 SFDVKD. The V end lost 3 bases, the J end lost 1 base, and 5 bases lay between the germline ends. The CDR3 DNA is TGTGCCACCAGTGATATGGCGAACACTGAAGCTTTCTTT. Translation: CATSDMANTEAFF.

This clone is a singleton in its sample. This sequence joins TRBV27 and TRBJ1-5; D perhaps matches TRBD1 (5 bases). The CDR3 sequence is 15 residues long. The germline CDR1 and CDR2 sequences are MNHEY and SMNVEV (reference sequence). Trimming cost V 3 bases and J 0 bases, with 9 bases left between them. The CDR3 DNA reads as TGTGCCAGCAGTTTGGGTACAGGTAGCAATCAGCCCCAGCATTTT. Translating it yields CASSLGTGSNQPQHF.

The chain uses TRBV18 and TRBJ2-1; possibly TRBD2 for D (6 bases). Trimming shortened V by 2 bases and J by 4 bases, and 18 bases separated the two germline ends. The CDR3 consists of 17 residues. Germline V gives CDR1 KGHSH, CDR2 LQKENI. The chain's CDR3 is CASSPSIGEALYNEQFF. The CDR3 DNA follows: TGTGCCAGCTCACCATCGATTGGGGAGGCCCTGTACAATGAGCAGTTCTTC.

This clone was observed once. This rearrangement joins TRBV6-5 to TRBJ2-3, with 8 bases that match TRBD2. Per the germline V gene, CDR1 is MNHEY and CDR2 is SVGAGI. V dropped 6 bases and J dropped 1; count of bases not matched to a gene: 6. The CDR3 has 15 residues. The CDR3 loop is CASRSPAGGTDTQYF. In DNA form, the CDR3 reads TGTGCCAGCAGATCCCCAGCGGGAGGCACAGATACGCAGTATTTT.

This chain connects TRBV2 to TRBJ2-3; 8 bases are a match to TRBD1. The length of the CDR3 is 15 residues. V lost 1 base and J lost 6; bases outside the gene matches: 6. The V gene's germline CDR1 is SNHLY and CDR2 FYNNEI. The CDR3 DNA reads as TGTGCCAGCAGTGAAGGACAGGGGAGGTCGGATACGCAGTATTTT. It codes for CASSEGQGRSDTQYF.

V and J are TRBV30 and TRBJ1-6; D may be TRBD1 (6 bases). CDR3 size: 13 residues. Germline-derived CDR1 and CDR2 are GTSNPN and SVGIG (reference sequence). Trimming shortened V by 2 bases and J by 10 bases, and 12 bases separated the two germline ends. This CDR3 is CAWSTRGGSPLHF. CDR3 coding DNA: TGTGCCTGGAGTACAAGGGGGGGATCACCCCTCCACTTT. Using reference TRBV30 and TRBJ1-6 for the parts outside the CDR3, the full variable domain is SQTIHQWPATLVQPVGSPLSLECTVEGTSNPNLYWYRQAAGRGLQLLFYSVGIGQISSEVPQNLSASRPQDRQFILSSKKLLLSDSGFYLCAWSTRGGSPLHFGNGTRLTVT.

The V gene is TRBV19, the J gene TRBJ1-1; D remains unclear. Germline CDR1 is LNHDA and CDR2 is SQIVND (reference sequence). The length of the CDR3 is 13 residues. V lost 6 bases, J lost 4 bases, and 12 bases lay in between. CDR3 sequence (DNA): TGTGCCAGTAGAATGGGAGGAGGCACTGAAGCTTTCTTT. Amino acids: CASRMGGGTEAFF. The full variable domain, completed using reference TRBV19 and TRBJ1-1, is DGGITQSPKYLFRKEGQNVTLSCEQNLNHDAMYWYRQDPGQGLRLIYYSQIVNDFQKGDIAEGYSVSREKKESFPLTVTSAQKNPTAFYLCASRMGGGTEAFFGQGTRLTVV.

The chain is built from TRBV27 and TRBJ2-7; 8 bases match TRBD2. The CDR3 length is 16 residues. Germline V gene lookup returns CDR1 MNHEY and CDR2 SMNVEV (reference sequence). J gave up 1 base and V 6 bases, and 11 bases lay outside the gene matches. The chain's CDR3 is CASSRAGAGASYEQYF. The CDR3 DNA reads as TGTGCCAGCAGCCGTGCCGGAGCGGGAGCATCCTACGAGCAGTACTTC.

About this clone itself: In the same sample, other DNA sequences code for this CDR3. This rearrangement joins TRBV28 to TRBJ1-1; no reliable D call. The CDR3 loop spans 16 amino acids. Trimming shortened V by 6 bases and J by 1 base, and 18 bases separated the two germline ends. Germline loops: CDR1 MDHEN, CDR2 SYDVKM. Here the CDR3 reads CASREGGGARNTEAFF. The CDR3 coding sequence is TGTGCCAGCAGAGAGGGTGGTGGCGCACGGAACACTGAAGCTTTCTTT.

This CDR3 reads CASSARGQGAAEAFF. CDR3 nucleotides: TGTGCCAGCAGCGCCCGCGGACAGGGGGCAGCTGAAGCTTTCTTT. The chain is built from TRBV7-2 and TRBJ1-1, with 11 nucleotides matching TRBD1. With V trimmed by 5 bases and J by 6 bases, 8 bases remained unmatched. CDR3 length: 15 amino acids. CDR1 and CDR2 (germline): SGHTA, FQGNSA.